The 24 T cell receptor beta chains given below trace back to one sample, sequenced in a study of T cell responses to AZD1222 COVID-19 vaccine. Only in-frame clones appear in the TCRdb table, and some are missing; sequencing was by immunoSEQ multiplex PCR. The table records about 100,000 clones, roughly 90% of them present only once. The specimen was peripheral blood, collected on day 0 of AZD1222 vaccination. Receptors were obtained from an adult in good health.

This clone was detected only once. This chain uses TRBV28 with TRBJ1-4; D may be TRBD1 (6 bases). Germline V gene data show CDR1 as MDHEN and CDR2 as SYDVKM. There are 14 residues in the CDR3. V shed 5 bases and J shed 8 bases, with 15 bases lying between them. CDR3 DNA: TGTGCCAGCAGTCATCAGGGGATAGGGGAAAAACTGTTTTTT. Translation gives CASSHQGIGEKLFF.

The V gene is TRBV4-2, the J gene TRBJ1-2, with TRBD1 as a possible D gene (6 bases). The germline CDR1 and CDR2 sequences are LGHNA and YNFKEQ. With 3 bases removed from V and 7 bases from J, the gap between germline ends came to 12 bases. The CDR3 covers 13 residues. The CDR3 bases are TGTGCCAGCAGCCAGGACAGTATAGGTGGCTACACCTTC. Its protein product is CASSQDSIGGYTF.

The CDR3 protein is CASSLGQGNTGELFF. DNA for the CDR3: TGTGCCAGCAGCTTGGGACAGGGAAACACCGGGGAGCTGTTTTTT. The V and J genes are TRBV11-3 and TRBJ2-2; TRBD1 aligns across 9 bases. The germline V gene encodes CDR1 SGHNT and CDR2 YENEEA. This CDR3 has 15 amino acids. Losses at the gene ends were 3 bases for V and 2 bases for J; bases not matched to a gene: 1.

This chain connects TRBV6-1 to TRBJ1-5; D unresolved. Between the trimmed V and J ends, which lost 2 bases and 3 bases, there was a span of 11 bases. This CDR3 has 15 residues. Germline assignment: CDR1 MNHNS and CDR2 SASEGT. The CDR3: CASSEYVTANQPQHF. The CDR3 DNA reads TGTGCCAGCAGTGAATACGTCACGGCCAATCAGCCCCAGCATTTT.

CDR3 bases: TGTGCCAGTGCGACAGGGGTTGGCGGGGAGCTGTTTTTT. This codes for CASATGVGGELFF. The chain is built from TRBV2 and TRBJ2-2, with 8 bases fitting TRBD1. CDR1 and CDR2 (germline): SNHLY, FYNNEI. CDR3 length equals 13 residues. V was clipped by 9 bases and J by 7 bases; unmatched bases: 7.

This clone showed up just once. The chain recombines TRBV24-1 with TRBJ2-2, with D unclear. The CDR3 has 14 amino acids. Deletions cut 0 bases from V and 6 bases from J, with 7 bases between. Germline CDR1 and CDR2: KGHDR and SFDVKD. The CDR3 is CATSDLPSPGELFF. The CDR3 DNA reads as TGTGCCACCAGTGATTTGCCCAGTCCCGGGGAGCTGTTTTTT.

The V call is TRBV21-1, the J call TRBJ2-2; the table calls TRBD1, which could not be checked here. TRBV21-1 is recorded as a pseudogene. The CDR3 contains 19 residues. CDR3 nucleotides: TGTGCCAGCAGCAGCTTTCCCCGGGACGGAGGGGGCTACACCGGGGAGCTGTTTTTT. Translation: CASSSFPRDGGGYTGELFF.

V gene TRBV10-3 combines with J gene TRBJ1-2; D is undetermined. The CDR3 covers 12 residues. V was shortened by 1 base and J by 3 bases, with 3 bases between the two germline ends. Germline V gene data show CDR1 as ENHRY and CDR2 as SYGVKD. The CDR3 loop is CAISEYDYGYTF. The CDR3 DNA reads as TGTGCCATCAGTGAGTACGACTATGGCTACACCTTC.

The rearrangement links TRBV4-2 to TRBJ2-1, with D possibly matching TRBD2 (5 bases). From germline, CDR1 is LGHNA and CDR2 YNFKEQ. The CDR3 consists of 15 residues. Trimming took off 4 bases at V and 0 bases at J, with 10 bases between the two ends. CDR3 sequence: CASSRGLTSYNEQFF. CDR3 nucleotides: TGTGCCAGCAGCCGCGGACTGACCTCCTACAATGAGCAGTTCTTC.

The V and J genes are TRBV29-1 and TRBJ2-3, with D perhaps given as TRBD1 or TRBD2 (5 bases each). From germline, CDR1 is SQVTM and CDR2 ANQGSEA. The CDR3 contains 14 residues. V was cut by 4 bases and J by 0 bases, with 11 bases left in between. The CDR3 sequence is CSVVRDGSTDTQYF. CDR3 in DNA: TGCAGCGTTGTGAGGGACGGGAGCACAGATACGCAGTATTTT.

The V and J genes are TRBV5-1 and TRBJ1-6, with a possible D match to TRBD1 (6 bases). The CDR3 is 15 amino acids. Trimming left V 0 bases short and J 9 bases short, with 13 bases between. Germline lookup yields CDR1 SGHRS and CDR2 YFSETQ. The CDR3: CASSLDGQTGSPLHF. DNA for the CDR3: TGCGCCAGCAGCTTGGACGGACAGACTGGTTCACCCCTCCACTTT.

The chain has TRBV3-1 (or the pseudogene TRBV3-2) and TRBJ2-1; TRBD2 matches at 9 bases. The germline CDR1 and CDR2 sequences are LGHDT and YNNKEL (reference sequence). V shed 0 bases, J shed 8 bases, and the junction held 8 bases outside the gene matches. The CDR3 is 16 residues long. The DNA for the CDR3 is TGTGCCAGCAGCCAAGATGGGGCGGGAGGGCCGTATGAGCAGTTCTTC. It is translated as CASSQDGAGGPYEQFF.

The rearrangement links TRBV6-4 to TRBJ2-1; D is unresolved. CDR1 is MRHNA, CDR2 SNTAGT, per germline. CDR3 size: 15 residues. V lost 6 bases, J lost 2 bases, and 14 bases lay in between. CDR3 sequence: CASSENLVAYNEQFF. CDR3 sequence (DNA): TGTGCCAGCAGCGAAAATCTAGTAGCCTACAATGAGCAGTTCTTC.

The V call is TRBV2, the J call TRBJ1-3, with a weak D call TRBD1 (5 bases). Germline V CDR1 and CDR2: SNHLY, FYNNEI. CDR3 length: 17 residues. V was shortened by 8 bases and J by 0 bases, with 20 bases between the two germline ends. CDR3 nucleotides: TGTGCCAGCGGTAACCTACCGGGGCAGAGCTCTGGAAACACCATATATTTT. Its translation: CASGNLPGQSSGNTIYF.

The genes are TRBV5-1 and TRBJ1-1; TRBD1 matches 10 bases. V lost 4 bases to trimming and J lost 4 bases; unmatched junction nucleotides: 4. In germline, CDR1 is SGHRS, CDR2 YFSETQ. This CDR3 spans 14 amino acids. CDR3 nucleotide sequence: TGCGCCAGCAGCGGGACAGGGGTGCCCACTGAAGCTTTCTTT. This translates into CASSGTGVPTEAFF. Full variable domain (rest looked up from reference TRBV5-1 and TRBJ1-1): KAGVTQTPRYLIKTRGQQVTLSCSPISGHRSVSWYQQTPGQGLQFLFEYFSETQRNKGNFPGRFSGRQFSNSRSEMNVSTLELGDSALYLCASSGTGVPTEAFFGQGTRLTVV.

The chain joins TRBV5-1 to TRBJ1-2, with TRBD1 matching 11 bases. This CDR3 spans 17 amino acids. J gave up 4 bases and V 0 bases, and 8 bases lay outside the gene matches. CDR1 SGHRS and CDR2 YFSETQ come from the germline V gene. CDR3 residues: CASSLGTGGQKSYGYTF. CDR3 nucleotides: TGCGCCAGCAGCTTGGGGACAGGGGGCCAGAAGAGCTATGGCTACACCTTC.

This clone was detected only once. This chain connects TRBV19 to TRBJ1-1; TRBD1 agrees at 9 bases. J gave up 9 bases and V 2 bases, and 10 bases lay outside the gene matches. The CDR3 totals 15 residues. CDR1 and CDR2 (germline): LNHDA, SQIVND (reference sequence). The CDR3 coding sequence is TGTGCCAGTAGTATACCGGGACAGGGAAGGGGCAAAGCTTTCTTT. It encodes CASSIPGQGRGKAFF.

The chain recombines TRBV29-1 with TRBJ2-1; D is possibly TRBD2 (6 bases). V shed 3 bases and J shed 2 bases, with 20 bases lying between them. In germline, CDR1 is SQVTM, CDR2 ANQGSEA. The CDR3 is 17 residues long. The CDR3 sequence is CSVEGRTPGSPYNEQFF. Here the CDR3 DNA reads TGCAGCGTTGAGGGGCGTACGCCCGGGAGTCCCTACAATGAGCAGTTCTTC.

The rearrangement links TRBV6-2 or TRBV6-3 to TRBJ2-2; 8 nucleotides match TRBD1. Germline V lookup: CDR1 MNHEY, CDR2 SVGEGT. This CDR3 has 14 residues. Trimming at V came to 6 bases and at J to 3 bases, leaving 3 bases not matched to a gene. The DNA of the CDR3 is TGTGCCAGCAGCGCACAGGGGGACACCGGGGAGCTGTTTTTT. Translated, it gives CASSAQGDTGELFF.

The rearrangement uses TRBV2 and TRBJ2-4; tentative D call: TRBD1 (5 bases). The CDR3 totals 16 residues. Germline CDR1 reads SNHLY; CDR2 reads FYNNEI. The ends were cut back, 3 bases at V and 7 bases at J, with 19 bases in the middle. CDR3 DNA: TGTGCCAGCAGTGAGCGACCAGCTCAGGGATCTAACATTCAGTACTTC. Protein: CASSERPAQGSNIQYF.

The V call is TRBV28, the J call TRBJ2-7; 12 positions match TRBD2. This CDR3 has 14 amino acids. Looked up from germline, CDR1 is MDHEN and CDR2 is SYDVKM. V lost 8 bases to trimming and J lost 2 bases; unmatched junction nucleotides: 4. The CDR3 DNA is TGTGCCAGCGTCGGACTAGCGGGGACCTACGAGCAGTACTTC. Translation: CASVGLAGTYEQYF.

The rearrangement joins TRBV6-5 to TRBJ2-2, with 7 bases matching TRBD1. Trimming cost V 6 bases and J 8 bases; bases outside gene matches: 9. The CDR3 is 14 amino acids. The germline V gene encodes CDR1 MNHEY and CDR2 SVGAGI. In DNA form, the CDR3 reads TGTGCCAGCAGAGGACAGGCCCCTGGAGGGGAGCTGTTTTTT. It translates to CASRGQAPGGELFF.

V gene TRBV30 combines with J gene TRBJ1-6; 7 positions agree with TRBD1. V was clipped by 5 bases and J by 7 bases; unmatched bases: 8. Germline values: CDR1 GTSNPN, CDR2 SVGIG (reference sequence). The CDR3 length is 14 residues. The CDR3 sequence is CAWLAGQNNSPLHF. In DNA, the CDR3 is TGTGCCTGGCTAGCGGGACAGAACAATTCACCCCTCCACTTT.

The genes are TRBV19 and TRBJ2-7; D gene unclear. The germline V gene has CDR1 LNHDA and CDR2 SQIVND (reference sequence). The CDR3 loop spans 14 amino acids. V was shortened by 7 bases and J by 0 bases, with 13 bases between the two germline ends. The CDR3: CASTIRLSSYEQYF. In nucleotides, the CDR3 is TGTGCCAGTACCATACGACTGAGCTCCTACGAGCAGTACTTC.